The rows below give T cell receptor beta chains drawn from one sample of a study of cytomegalovirus exposure and HLA in healthy donors. Assay: immunoSEQ multiplex PCR; the TCRdb copy retains only in-frame clones and omits some. The sample lists about 170,000 clones, 80% to 90% occurring once. The specimen was PBMCs. All receptors derive from a girl between 5 and 17 years old in good health and CMV-seropositive. Both conserved end residues are trimmed from each CDR3. Size values are once, few and many counts, or a class for expanded clones, and some rows have none.

TRBJ2-1 | NA | TRBV7-9 | ASSRTGGDIYNEQF
TRBJ1-5 | NA | TRBV6-1 | ASSPRGLNQPQH
TRBJ1-5 | NA | TRBV19 | ASNPGGQGANQPQH
TRBJ2-7 | NA | TRBV9 | ASSPRAGDYEQY
TRBJ1-2 | NA | TRBV9 | ASSAQTAGPTYGYT
TRBJ2-5 | once | TRBV5-6 | ASSLGGGVETQY
TRBJ1-2 | NA | TRBV5-1 | ASSLNGGQGSPYGYT
TRBJ1-6 | NA | TRBV5-8 | ASSYAAGQGVGSPLH
TRBJ2-5 | NA | TRBV5-1 | ASSSGRGRETQY
TRBJ2-7 | NA | TRBV10-1 | ASSPGQGRYEQY
TRBJ1-1 | once | TRBV5-4 | ASSLGGGGVNTEAF
TRBJ1-1 | few | TRBV19 | ASKTELPNTEAF
TRBJ2-5 | NA | TRBV9 | ASSVRVGVVETQY
TRBJ2-5 | few | TRBV5-8 | ASSRWWEVGRETQY
TRBJ2-2 | NA | TRBV25-1 | ASRGTSGGRGELF
TRBJ1-1 | NA | TRBV5-8 | ASSLLDRQNTEAF
TRBJ2-7 | NA | TRBV5-6 | ASSPQLGLGGYEQY
TRBJ1-1 | NA | TRBV27 | ASSLNQGWTEAF
TRBJ2-3 | NA | TRBV18 | ASSTGFGTDTQY
TRBJ1-6 | NA | TRBV5-6 | ASSPRQGLDNSPLH
TRBJ1-2 | NA | TRBV6-1 | ASRQGYGYT
TRBJ1-1 | NA | TRBV6-1 | ASSGTFFTEAF
TRBJ2-6 | NA | TRBV5-1 | ASSPLGGESSGANVLT
TRBJ1-1 | few | TRBV15 | ATSDRQGWDTEAF
TRBJ1-3 | NA | TRBV7-3 | ASSFGPGANTIY
TRBJ2-3 | NA | TRBV7-9 | ASSLSAGQIDTQY
TRBJ2-2 | NA | TRBV6-6 | ASSHIYRGRAGELF
TRBJ2-1 | NA | TRBV9 | ASSVARVGDEQF
TRBJ2-7 | NA | TRBV5-6 | ASSRDRPGGYNEQY
TRBJ2-3 | once | TRBV5-6 | ASSLGLAGAPPPDTQY
TRBJ2-3 | NA | TRBV9 | ASSPLLPLAGPTDTQY
TRBJ1-1 | NA | TRBV5-6 | ASLGGTEAF
TRBJ1-1 | NA | TRBV6-5 | ASRDRNTEAF
TRBJ2-5 | NA | TRBV13 | ASSLMGDRTQETQY
TRBJ1-2 | NA | TRBV5-6 | ASSFQRANYGYT
TRBJ1-4 | NA | TRBV5-1 | ASSSGVRWEKLF
TRBJ1-4 | few | TRBV9 | ASSAQSGTGGTNEKLF
TRBJ1-1 | NA | TRBV6-5 | ASTKWGGNTEAF
TRBJ1-2 | NA | TRBV7-9 | ASNKPTGANYGYT
TRBJ1-4 | NA | TRBV6-6 | ASSWRKATNEKLF
TRBJ1-1 | NA | TRBV5-1 | ASSLAGTGATEAF
TRBJ1-2 | few | TRBV6-1 | ASGNREDGYT